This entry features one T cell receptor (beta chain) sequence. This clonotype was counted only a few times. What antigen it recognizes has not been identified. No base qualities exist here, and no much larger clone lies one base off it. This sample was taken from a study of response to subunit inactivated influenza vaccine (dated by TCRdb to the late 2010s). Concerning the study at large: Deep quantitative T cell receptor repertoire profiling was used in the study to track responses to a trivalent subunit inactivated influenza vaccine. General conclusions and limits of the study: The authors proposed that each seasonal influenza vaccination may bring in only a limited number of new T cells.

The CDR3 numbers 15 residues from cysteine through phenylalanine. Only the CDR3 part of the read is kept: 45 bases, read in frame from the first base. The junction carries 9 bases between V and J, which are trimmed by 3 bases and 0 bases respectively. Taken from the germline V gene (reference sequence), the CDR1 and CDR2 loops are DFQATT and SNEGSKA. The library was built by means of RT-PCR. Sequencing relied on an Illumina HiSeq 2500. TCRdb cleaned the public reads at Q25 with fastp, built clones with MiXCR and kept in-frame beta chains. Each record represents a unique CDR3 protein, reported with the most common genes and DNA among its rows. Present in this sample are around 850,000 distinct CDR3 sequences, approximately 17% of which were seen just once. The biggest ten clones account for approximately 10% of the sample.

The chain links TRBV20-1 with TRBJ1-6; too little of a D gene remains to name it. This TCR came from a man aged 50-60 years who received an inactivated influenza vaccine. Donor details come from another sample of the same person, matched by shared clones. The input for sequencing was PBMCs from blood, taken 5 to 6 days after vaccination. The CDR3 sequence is CSARFRSSYNSPLHF. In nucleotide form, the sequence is TGCAGTGCTAGGTTCAGGAGCTCCTATAATTCACCCCTCCACTTT.